This TCR beta chain is from a study of identical twins. V was pared by 5 bases and J by 8 bases, with 16 bases of the junction left unmatched. Germline CDR1 is SGHAT and CDR2 is FQNNGV. The CDR3 loop spans 16 amino acids. Everyone who donated was a healthy Caucasian. TCRdb re-called the 5' RACE reads through MiXCR, storing one row per CDR3 protein. The sample has some 500,000 distinct CDR3 sequences; roughly an eighth are singletons. The same data also contributed to another study, on yellow fever vaccine responses in identical twins.

This sequence originates from a woman under 30 in good health. The sample was CD4+ T cells sorted from blood. This rearrangement joins TRBV11-2 to TRBJ1-2; TRBD1 matches at 8 bases. CDR3 coding DNA: TGTGCCAGCAGCCCCATCAGTCGGGTGGACAGGGTCGGCTACACCTTC. Translated: CASSPISRVDRVGYTF.